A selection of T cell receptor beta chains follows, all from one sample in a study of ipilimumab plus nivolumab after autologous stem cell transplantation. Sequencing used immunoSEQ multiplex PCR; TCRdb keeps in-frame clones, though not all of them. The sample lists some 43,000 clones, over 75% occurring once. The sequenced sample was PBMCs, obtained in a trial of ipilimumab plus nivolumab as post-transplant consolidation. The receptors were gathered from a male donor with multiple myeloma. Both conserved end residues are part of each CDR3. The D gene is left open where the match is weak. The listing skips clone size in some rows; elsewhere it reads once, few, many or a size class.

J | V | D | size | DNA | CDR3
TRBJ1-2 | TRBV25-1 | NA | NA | TGTGCCAGCAGTGAAGGCGCAGGGAGGGTCAACGGCTACACCTTC | CASSEGAGRVNGYTF
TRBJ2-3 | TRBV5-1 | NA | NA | TGCGCCAGCAGCTTCTTAGCCGAGGGAGGCACAGATACGCAGTATTTT | CASSFLAEGGTDTQYF
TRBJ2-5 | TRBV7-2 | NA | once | TGTGCCAGCAGCCAATGGGGGCAAGAGACCCAGTACTTC | CASSQWGQETQYF
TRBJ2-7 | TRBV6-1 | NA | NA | TGTGCCAGCAGTCCCGGGAGAGGGGGCCTCTACGAGCAGTACTTC | CASSPGRGGLYEQYF
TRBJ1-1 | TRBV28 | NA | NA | TGTGCCAGCATCCTCCGGGCCCGGAACACTGAAGCTTTCTTT | CASILRARNTEAFF
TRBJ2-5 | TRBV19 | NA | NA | TGTGCCAGTAGTGTAGCAGGGGCAGAGACCCAGTACTTC | CASSVAGAETQYF
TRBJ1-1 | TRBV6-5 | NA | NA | TGTGCCAGCAGTTACTACAGCACTGAAGCTTTCTTT | CASSYYSTEAFF
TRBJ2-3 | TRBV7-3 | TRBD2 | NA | TGTGCCAGCAGCCCTAGCGGAGGCACAGATACGCAGTATTTT | CASSPSGGTDTQYF
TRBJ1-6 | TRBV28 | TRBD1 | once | TGTGCCAGCAGGCGGGACAGGGGGTTTTCACCCCTCCACTTT | CASRRDRGFSPLHF
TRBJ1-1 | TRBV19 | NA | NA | TGTGCCAGTAGTATATTTTATAGCGACACTGAAGCTTTCTTT | CASSIFYSDTEAFF
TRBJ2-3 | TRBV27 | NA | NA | TGTGCCAGCAGTTTATCGTGGGGAGCGACTAGCACAGATACGCAGTATTTT | CASSLSWGATSTDTQYF
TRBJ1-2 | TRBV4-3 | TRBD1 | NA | TGCGCCAGCAGCCAAGATTGGGGAACAGGGGGCCATAGCTATGGCTACACCTTC | CASSQDWGTGGHSYGYTF
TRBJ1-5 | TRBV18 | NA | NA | TGTGCCAGCTCACCCGGGGGGAGCAATCAGCCCCAGCATTTT | CASSPGGSNQPQHF
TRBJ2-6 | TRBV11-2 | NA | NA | TGTGCCAGCAGCTTAGTCTTTATAGGCCACTCTGGGGCCAACGTCCTGACTTTC | CASSLVFIGHSGANVLTF
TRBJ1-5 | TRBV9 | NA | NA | TGTGCCAGCAGCGTCGCAGGGAGCATAGCTCAGCCCCAGCATTTT | CASSVAGSIAQPQHF
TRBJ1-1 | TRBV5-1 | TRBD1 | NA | TGCGCCAGCAGCTTGGTGGGACAGACCATGAACACTGAAGCTTTCTTT | CASSLVGQTMNTEAFF
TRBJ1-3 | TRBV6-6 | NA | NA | TGTGCCAGCAGTTACTCCCCACGGAACACCATATATTTT | CASSYSPRNTIYF
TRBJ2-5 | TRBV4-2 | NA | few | TGTGCCAGCAGCCAAGCTCCCCCCCCGGGAGAGACCCAGTACTTC | CASSQAPPPGETQYF
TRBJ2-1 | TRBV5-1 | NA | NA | TGCGCCAGCAGCTTAGGGTCCCGGGGCAATGAGCAGTTCTTC | CASSLGSRGNEQFF
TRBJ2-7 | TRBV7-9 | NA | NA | TGTGCCAGCAGCCCGAGGGGCCCCCGCTCCTACGAGCAGTACTTC | CASSPRGPRSYEQYF
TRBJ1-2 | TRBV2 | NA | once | TGTGCCAGCAGTCCACGGGGCGGCTACACCTTC | CASSPRGGYTF
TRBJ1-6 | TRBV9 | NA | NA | TGTGCCAGCGGGTCGCGGAATTCACCCCTCCACTTT | CASGSRNSPLHF
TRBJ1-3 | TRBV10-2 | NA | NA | TGCGCCAGCAATCGGGGCCCCGAGAGTGGAAACACCATATATTTT | CASNRGPESGNTIYF
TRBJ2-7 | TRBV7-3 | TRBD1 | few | TGTGCCAGCAGCCTACGACAGGGTGGCGAGCAGTACTTC | CASSLRQGGEQYF
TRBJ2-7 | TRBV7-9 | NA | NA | TGTGCCAGCAGCTTAGCTCTCAGGGCAGAGAAAAATTACGAGCAGTACTTC | CASSLALRAEKNYEQYF
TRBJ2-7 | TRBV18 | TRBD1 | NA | TGTGCCAGCTCACCCGGGACAGGTACTGCCTACGAGCAGTACTTC | CASSPGTGTAYEQYF
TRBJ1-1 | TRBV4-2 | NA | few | TGTGCCAGCAGCCTAGTGGGGACGAACACTGAAGCTTTCTTT | CASSLVGTNTEAFF
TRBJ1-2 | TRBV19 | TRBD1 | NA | TGTGCCAGTAAGCGACAGGGGAATGGGTATGGCTACACCTTC | CASKRQGNGYGYTF
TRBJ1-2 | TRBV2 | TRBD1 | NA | TGTGCCAGCAGCGATGGGACAGGGGGATCTTTGAACTATGGCTACACCTTC | CASSDGTGGSLNYGYTF
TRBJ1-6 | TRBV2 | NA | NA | TGTGCCAGCAGTGTAAGACGGGGTGATTCACCCCTCCACTTT | CASSVRRGDSPLHF
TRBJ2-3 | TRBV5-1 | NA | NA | TGCGCCAGCAGGTCGGACTATGGCACAGATACGCAGTATTTT | CASRSDYGTDTQYF
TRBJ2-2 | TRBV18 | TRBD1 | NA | TGTGCCAGCTCACCTTTTGGACAGGGCCGTGGCACCGGGGAGCTGTTTTTT | CASSPFGQGRGTGELFF
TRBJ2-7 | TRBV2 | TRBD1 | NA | TGTGCCAGCAGTCCATGGGGACAGGGGGGCTACGAGCAGTACTTC | CASSPWGQGGYEQYF
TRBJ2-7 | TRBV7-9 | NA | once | TGTGCCAGCAGCTTATCGCAGTACGAGCAGTACTTC | CASSLSQYEQYF
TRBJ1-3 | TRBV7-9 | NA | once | TGTGCCAGCAGCTTTAGGAGGACGGCTAGCTCTGGAAACACCATATATTTT | CASSFRRTASSGNTIYF
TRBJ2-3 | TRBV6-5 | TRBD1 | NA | TGTGCCAGCAGCTGGACAGGGGGCACAGATACGCAGTATTTT | CASSWTGGTDTQYF
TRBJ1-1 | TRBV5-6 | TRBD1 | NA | TGTGCCAGCAGACGACAGGGCCCGGGGTACACTGAAGCTTTCTTT | CASRRQGPGYTEAFF
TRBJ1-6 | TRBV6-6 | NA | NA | TGTGCCAGCAGTCCGACTTCAGCGATCCGTTCACCCCTCCACTTT | CASSPTSAIRSPLHF
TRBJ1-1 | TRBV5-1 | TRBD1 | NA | TGCGCCAGCAGCAAAGGGGACAGTACGAACACTGAAGCTTTCTTT | CASSKGDSTNTEAFF
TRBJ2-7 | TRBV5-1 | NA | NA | TGCGCCAGCAGCTTGGCTTGGCGGGTCAACGAGCAGTACTTC | CASSLAWRVNEQYF
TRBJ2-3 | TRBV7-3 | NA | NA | TGTGCCAGCAGCTCCTTCACCCGAGGAGATACGCAGTATTTT | CASSSFTRGDTQYF
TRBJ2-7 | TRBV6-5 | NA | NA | TGTGCCAGCAGCGACGGTTGGGATATCCCCCACGAGCAGTACTTC | CASSDGWDIPHEQYF
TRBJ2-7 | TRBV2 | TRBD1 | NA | TGTGCCAGCAGTGGGCGGGACAGGGCGGGCGAGCAGTACTTC | CASSGRDRAGEQYF
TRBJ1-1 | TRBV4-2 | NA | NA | TGTGCCAGCAGCCCACAGGGTCATGACACTGAAGCTTTCTTT | CASSPQGHDTEAFF
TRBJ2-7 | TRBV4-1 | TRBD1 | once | TGCGCCAGCAGCCTCGACAGGGGCGCCACCTCCTACGAGCAGTACTTC | CASSLDRGATSYEQYF
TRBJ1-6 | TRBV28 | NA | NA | TGTGCCAGCAGTCTCCCGACAGGCTATAATTCACCCCTCCACTTT | CASSLPTGYNSPLHF
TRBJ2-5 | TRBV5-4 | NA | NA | TGTGCCAGCAGCCCCGAGGCGATGGAGACCCAGTACTTC | CASSPEAMETQYF